This T cell receptor (beta chain) was retrieved from a study of long-term antiretroviral therapy in people with HIV. About the research overall: Collection dates of the earliest samples fall about a decade before the 2015 immediate-ART recommendation.

On this clone: What it recognizes is unknown.

HIV-positive participants were all treated in the United States. Germline assignment: CDR1 SGHTA and CDR2 FQGNSA. This CDR3 contains 15 residues. Deletions cut 7 bases from V and 5 bases from J, with 20 bases between. Points from the study as a whole: Versus controls, repertoires in people with HIV had narrower CDR3 length ranges.

It was version v3.0 of the immunoSEQ assay that was run at survey level. Using immunoSEQ multiplex PCR, the repertoire was profiled, and TCRdb retains in-frame clones only, with some absent. Among 30,000 to 40,000 clones listed, around three quarters were seen once. This specimen consisted of unsorted PBMCs, obtained 2 years after starting antiretroviral therapy. The TCR originated in a woman aged 45 to 65 with HIV. V usage is TRBV7-2 and J usage is TRBJ2-5; D perhaps matches TRBD2 (7 bases). The CDR3 DNA reads TGTGCCAGCACCTCCGGGGGGCGGTTGCGGGAGACCCAGTACTTC. This translates into CASTSGGRLRETQYF.